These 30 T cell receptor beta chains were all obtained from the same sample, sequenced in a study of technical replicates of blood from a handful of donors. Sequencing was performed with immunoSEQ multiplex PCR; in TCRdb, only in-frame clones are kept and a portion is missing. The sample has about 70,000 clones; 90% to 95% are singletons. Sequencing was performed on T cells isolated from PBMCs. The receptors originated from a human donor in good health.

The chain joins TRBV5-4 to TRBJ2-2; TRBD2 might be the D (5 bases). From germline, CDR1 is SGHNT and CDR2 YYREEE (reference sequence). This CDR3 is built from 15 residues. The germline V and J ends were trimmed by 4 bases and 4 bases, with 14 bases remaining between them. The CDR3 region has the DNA TGTGCCAGCAGCCGATCTCCTCGGGGCACCGGGGAGCTGTTTTTT. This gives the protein CASSRSPRGTGELFF.

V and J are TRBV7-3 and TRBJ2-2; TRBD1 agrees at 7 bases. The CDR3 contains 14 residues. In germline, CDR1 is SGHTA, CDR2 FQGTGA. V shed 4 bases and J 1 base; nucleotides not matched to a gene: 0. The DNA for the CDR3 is TGTGCCAGCAGCTGGGACAGGAACACCGGGGAGCTGTTTTTT. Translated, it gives CASSWDRNTGELFF. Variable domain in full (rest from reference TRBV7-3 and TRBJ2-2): GAGVSQTPSNKVTEKGKYVELRCDPISGHTALYWYRQSLGQGPEFLIYFQGTGAADDSGLPNDRFFAVRPEGSVSTLKIQRTERGDSAVYLCASSWDRNTGELFFGEGSRLTVL.

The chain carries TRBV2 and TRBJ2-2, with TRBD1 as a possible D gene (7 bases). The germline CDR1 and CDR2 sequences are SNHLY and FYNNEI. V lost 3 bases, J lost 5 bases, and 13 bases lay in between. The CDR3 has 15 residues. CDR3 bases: TGTGCCAGCAGTGATGAACAGGGGAGGACCGGGGAGCTGTTTTTT. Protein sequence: CASSDEQGRTGELFF.

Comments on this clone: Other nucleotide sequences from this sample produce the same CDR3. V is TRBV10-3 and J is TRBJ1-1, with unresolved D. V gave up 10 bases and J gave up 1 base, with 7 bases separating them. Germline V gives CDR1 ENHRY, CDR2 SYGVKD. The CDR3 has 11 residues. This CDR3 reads CATRGNTEAFF. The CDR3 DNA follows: TGTGCCACCCGCGGGAACACTGAAGCTTTCTTT.

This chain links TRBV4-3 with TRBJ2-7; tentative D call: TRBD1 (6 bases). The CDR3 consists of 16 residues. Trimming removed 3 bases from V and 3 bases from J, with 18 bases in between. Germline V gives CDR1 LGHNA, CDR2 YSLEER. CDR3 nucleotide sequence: TGCGCCAGCAGCCAGACCGGGACATCAGCTTTCTACGAGCAGTACTTC. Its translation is CASSQTGTSAFYEQYF.

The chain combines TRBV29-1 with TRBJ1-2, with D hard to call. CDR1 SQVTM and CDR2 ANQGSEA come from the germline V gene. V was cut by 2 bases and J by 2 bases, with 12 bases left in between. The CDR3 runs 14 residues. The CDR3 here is CSVERLAANYGYTF. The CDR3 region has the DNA TGCAGCGTTGAACGACTCGCAGCGAACTATGGCTACACCTTC.

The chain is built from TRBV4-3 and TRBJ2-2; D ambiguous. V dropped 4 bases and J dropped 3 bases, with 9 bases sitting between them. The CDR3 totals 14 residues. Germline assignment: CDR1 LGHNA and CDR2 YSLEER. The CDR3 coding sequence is TGCGCCAGCAGCCTAGAACTTGACACCGGGGAGCTGTTTTTT. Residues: CASSLELDTGELFF.

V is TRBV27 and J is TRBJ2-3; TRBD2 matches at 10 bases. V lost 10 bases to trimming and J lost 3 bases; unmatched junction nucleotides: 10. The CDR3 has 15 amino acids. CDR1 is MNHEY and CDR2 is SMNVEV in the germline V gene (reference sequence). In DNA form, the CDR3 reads TGTGCCACCACAATACTAGCGGGATTGACAGATACGCAGTATTTT. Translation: CATTILAGLTDTQYF.

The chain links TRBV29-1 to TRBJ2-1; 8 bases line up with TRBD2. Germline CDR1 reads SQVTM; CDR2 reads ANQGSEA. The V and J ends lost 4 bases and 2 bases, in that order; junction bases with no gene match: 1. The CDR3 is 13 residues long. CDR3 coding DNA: TGCAGCGTTGCGGGGGGGACCTACAATGAGCAGTTCTTC. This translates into CSVAGGTYNEQFF.

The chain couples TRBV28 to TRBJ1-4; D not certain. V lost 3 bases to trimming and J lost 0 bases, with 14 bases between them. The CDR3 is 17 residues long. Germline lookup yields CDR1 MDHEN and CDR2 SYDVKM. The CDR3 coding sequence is TGTGCCAGCAGTTTCGATCGTGGGCCTGCAACTAATGAAAAACTGTTTTTT. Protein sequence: CASSFDRGPATNEKLFF.

The CDR3 nucleotides are TGTGCCAGCAGTGAACTGGACAGGGGTATAGTAAGCAATCAGCCCCAGCATTTT. Residues: CASSELDRGIVSNQPQHF. The genes are TRBV6-1 and TRBJ1-5; 9 bases fit TRBD1. This CDR3 is built from 18 residues. The germline gives CDR1 MNHNS, CDR2 SASEGT. Unmatched junction bases numbered 9, after V lost 2 bases and J lost 1 base.

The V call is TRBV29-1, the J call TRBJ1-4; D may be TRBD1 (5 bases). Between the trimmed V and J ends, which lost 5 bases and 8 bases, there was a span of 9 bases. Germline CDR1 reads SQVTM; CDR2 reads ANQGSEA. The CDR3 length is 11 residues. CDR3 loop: CSVPGGEKLFF. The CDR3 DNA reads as TGCAGCGTTCCTGGGGGGGAAAAACTGTTTTTT.

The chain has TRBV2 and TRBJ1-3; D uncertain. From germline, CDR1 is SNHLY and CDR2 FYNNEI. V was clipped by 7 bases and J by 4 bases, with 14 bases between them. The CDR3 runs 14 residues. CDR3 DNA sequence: TGTGCCAGCATTAGACCGGGAGGAGGAAACACCATATATTTT. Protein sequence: CASIRPGGGNTIYF.

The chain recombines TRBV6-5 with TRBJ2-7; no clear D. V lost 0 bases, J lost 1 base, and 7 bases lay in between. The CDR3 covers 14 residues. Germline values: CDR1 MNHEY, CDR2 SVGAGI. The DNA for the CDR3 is TGTGCCAGCAGTTACTCGCGGTCGTCCTACGAGCAGTACTTC. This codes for CASSYSRSSYEQYF.

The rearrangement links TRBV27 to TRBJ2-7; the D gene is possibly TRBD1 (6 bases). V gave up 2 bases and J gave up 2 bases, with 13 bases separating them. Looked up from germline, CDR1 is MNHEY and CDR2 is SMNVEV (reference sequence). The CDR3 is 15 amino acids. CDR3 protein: CASSLLTGSAYEQYF. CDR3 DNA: TGTGCCAGCAGTTTACTGACAGGATCAGCCTACGAGCAGTACTTC.

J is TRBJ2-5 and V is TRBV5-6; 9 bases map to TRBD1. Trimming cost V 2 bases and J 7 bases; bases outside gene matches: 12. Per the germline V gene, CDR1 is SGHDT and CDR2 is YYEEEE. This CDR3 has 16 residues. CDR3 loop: CASSLATTGGFGTQYF. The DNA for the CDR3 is TGTGCCAGCAGCTTAGCCACGACAGGGGGATTTGGGACCCAGTACTTC.

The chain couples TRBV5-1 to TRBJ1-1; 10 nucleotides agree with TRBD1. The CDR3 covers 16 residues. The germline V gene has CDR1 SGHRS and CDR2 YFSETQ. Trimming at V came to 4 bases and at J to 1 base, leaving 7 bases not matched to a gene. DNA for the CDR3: TGCGCCAGCAGCCCCGACCGGGACAGGGGGAACACTGAAGCTTTCTTT. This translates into CASSPDRDRGNTEAFF.

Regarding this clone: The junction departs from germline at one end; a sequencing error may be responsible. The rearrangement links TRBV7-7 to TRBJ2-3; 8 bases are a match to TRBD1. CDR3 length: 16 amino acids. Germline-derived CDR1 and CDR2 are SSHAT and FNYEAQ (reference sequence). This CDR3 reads CASSSSGGDGTDTQYF. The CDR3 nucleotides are TGTGCTAGCAGCTCTTCAGGGGGCGATGGCACAGATACGCAGTATTTT.

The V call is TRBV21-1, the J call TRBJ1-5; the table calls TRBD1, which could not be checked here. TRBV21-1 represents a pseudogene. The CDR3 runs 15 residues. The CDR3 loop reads CASSICDSINQPQHF. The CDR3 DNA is TGTGCCAGCAGCATCTGTGACAGCATAAATCAGCCCCAGCATTTT.

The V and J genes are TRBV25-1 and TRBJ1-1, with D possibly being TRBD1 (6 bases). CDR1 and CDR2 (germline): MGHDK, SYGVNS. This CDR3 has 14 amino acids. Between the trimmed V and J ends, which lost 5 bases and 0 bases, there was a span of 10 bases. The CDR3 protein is CASSQGGMNTEAFF. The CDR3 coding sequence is TGTGCCAGCAGTCAAGGGGGAATGAACACTGAAGCTTTCTTT.

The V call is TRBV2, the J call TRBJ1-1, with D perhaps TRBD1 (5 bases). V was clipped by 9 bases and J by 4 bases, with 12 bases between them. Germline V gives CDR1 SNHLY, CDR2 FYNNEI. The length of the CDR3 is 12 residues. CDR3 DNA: TGTGCCAGACTAGACGGGGGCACTGAAGCTTTCTTT. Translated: CARLDGGTEAFF.

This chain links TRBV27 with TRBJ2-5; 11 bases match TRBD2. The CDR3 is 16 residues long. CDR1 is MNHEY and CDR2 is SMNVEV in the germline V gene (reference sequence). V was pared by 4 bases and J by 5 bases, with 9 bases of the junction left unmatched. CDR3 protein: CASSSLAGGLSETQYF. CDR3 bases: TGTGCCAGCAGTTCCCTAGCGGGAGGTCTGTCGGAGACCCAGTACTTC.

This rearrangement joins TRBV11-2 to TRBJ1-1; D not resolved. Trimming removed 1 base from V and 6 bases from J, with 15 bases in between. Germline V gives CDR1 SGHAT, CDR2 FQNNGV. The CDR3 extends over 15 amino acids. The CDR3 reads CASSLGGTLRAEAFF. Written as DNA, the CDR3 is TGTGCCAGCAGCTTAGGAGGTACCCTACGGGCTGAAGCTTTCTTT. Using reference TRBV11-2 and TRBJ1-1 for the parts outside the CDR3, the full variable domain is EAGVAQSPRYKIIEKRQSVAFWCNPISGHATLYWYQQILGQGPKLLIQFQNNGVVDDSQLPKDRFSAERLKGVDSTLKIQPAKLEDSAVYLCASSLGGTLRAEAFFGQGTRLTVV.

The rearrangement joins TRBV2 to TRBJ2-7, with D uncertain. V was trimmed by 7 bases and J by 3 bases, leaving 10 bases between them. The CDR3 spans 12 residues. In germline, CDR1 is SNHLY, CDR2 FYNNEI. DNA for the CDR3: TGTGCCAGCAACGGCGGCTACTACGAGCAGTACTTC. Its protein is CASNGGYYEQYF.

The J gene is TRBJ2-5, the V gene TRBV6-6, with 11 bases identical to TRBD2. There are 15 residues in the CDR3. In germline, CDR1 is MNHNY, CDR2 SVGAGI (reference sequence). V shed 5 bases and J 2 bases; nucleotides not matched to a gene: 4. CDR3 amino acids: CASSPGLAVQETQYF. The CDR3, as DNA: TGTGCCAGCAGTCCGGGACTAGCGGTGCAAGAGACCCAGTACTTC.

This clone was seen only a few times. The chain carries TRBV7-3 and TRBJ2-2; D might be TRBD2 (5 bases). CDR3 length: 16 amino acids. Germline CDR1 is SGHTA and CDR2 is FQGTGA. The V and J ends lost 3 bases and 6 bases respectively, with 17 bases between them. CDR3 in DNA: TGTGCCAGCAGCTTCATCCCGGGAACTATGGCCGGGGAGCTGTTTTTT. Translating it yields CASSFIPGTMAGELFF.

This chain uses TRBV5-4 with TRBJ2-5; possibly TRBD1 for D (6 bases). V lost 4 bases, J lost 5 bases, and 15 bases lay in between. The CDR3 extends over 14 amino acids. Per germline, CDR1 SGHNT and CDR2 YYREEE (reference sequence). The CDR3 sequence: CASSTLGAKETQYF. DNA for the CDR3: TGTGCCAGCAGCACATTGGGGGCAAAGGAGACCCAGTACTTC.

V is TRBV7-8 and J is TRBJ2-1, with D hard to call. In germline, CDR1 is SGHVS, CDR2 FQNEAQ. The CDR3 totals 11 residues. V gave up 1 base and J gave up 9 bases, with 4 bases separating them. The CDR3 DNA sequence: TGTGCCAGCAGCTTAGTCAGTGAGCAGTTCTTC. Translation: CASSLVSEQFF.

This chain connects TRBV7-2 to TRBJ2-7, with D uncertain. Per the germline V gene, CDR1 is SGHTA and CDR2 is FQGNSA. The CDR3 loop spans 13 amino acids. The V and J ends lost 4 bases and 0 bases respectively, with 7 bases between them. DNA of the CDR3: TGTGCCAGCAGCTCCCCGGGCTCCTACGAGCAGTACTTC. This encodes CASSSPGSYEQYF.

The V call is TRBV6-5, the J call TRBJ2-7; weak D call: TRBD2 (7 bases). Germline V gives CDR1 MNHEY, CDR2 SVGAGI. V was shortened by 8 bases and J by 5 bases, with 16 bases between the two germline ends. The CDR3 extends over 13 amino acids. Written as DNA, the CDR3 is TGTGCCAGCTTCCGGGGGGCGACCAACGAGCAGTACTTC. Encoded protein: CASFRGATNEQYF.